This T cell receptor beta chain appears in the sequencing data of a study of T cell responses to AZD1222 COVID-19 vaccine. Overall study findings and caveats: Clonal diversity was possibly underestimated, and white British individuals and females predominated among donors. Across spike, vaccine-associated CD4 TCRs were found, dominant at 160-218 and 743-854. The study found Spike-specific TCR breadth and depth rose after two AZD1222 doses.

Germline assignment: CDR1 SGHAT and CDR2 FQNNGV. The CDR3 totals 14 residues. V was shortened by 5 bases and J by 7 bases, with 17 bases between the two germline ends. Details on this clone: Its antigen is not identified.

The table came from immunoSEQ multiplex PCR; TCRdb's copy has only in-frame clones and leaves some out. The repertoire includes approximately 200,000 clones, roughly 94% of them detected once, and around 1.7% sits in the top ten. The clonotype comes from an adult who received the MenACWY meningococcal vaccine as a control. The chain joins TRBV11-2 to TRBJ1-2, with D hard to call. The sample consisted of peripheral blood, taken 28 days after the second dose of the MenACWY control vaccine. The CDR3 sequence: CASSLRGIGVGYTF. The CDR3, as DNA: TGTGCCAGCAGCCTTCGGGGTATCGGGGTTGGCTACACCTTC.